This T cell receptor beta chain was recorded in a study of blood T cell repertoires in COVID-19. Clones were sequenced by immunoSEQ multiplex PCR, and TCRdb holds only the in-frame ones, with some missing. The table lists about 140,000 clones, approximately 90% of them singletons, with about 10% in the top ten. The germline V gene has CDR1 SGHTA and CDR2 FQGNSA. The CDR3 consists of 14 residues. Trimming pared 5 bases from V and 1 base from J, leaving 8 bases between. The sequenced sample consisted of peripheral blood. This receptor was identified in a woman older than 75 with acute or convalescent COVID-19. V and J are TRBV7-2 and TRBJ2-2; TRBD1 is a possible D gene (5 bases). CDR3 in DNA: TGTGCCAGCAGCCCCGGACAGAACACCGGGGAGCTGTTTTTT. Residues: CASSPGQNTGELFF. Based on the CDR3 plus reference TRBV7-2 and TRBJ2-2, the full variable domain is GAGVSQSPSNKVTEKGKDVELRCDPISGHTALYWYRQSLGQGLEFLIYFQGNSAPDKSGLPSDRFSAERTGGSVSTLTIQRTQQEDSAVYLCASSPGQNTGELFFGEGSRLTVL.